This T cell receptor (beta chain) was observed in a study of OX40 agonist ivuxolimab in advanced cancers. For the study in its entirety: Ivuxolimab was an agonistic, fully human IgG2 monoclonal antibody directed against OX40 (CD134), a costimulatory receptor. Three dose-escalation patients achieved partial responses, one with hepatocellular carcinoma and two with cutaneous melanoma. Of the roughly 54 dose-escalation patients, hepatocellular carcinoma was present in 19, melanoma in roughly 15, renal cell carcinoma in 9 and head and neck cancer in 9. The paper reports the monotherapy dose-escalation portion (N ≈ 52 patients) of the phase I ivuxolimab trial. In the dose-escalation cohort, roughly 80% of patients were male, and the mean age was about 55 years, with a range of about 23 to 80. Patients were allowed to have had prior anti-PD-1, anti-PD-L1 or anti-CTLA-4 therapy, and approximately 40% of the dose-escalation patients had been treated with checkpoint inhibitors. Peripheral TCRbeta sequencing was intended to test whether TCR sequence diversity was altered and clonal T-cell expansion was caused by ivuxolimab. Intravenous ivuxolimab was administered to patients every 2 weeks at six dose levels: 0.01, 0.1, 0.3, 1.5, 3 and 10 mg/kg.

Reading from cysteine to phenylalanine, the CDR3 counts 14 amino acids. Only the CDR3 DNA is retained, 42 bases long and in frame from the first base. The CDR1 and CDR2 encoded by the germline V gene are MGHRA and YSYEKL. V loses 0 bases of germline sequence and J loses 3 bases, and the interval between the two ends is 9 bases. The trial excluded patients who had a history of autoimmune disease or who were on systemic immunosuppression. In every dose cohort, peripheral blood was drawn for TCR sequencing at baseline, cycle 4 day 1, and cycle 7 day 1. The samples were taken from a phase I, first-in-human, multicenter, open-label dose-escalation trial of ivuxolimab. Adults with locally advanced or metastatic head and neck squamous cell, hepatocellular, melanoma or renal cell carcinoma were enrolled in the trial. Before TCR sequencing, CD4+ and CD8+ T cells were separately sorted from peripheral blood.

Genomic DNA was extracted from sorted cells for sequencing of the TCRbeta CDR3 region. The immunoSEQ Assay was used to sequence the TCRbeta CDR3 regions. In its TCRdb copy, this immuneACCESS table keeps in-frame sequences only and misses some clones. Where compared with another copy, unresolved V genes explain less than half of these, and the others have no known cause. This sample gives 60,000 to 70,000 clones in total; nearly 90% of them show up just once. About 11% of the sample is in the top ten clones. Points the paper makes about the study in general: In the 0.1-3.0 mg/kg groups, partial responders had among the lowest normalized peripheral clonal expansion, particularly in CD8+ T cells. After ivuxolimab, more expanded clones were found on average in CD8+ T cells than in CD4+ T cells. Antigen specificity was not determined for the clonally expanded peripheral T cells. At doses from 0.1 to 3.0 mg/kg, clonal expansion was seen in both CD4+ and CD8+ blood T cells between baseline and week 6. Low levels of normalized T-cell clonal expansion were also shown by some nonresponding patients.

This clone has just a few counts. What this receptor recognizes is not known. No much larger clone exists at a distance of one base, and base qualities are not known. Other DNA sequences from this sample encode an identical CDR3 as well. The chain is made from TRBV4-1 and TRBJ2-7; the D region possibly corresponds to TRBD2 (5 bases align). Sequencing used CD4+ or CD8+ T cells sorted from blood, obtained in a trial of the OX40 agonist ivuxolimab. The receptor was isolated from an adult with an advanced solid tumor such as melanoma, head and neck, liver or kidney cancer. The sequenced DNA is TGCGCCAGCAGCCAAGATCGTGGGAGCTACGAGCAGTACTTC. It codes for CASSQDRGSYEQYF.